A single count supports the clone carrying this TCR beta chain. What it binds is unknown. Germline lookup yields CDR1 MNHNY and CDR2 SVGAGI (reference sequence). With 2 bases removed from V and 1 base from J, the gap between germline ends came to 8 bases. The CDR3 has 14 amino acids. The data were obtained in a study of PD-1 blockade in classical Hodgkin lymphoma. TCRdb keeps only in-frame clones here, not all; method: immunoSEQ multiplex PCR. Here the sample spans approximately 5,000 clones, 75% to 85% being singletons. The time point is: cycle 4 day 1 (C4D1), after five to seven weeks of nivolumab. Every patient relapsed after autologous stem cell transplantation, and brentuximab vedotin exposure varied. CD4+ T cells were purified from thawed PBMCs by magnetic negative selection. The best responses consisted of complete response, partial response or progressive disease. Study-level points and caveats: CD4+ TCR diversity climbed significantly by C4D1, unlike CD8+ TCR diversity. No one has yet defined what causes the repertoire differences, which may be disease activity or prior therapy. Similar baseline diversity was found in complete responders and newly diagnosed patients.

This sequence joins TRBV6-6 and TRBJ1-1, with no clear D. This specimen consisted of CD4+ T cells from blood, obtained before the fourth cycle of nivolumab. This clonotype was sampled from a human donor with classical Hodgkin lymphoma. CDR3 amino acids: CASSYLQQNTEAFF. DNA of the CDR3: TGTGCCAGCAGTTACCTCCAGCAGAACACTGAAGCTTTCTTT.